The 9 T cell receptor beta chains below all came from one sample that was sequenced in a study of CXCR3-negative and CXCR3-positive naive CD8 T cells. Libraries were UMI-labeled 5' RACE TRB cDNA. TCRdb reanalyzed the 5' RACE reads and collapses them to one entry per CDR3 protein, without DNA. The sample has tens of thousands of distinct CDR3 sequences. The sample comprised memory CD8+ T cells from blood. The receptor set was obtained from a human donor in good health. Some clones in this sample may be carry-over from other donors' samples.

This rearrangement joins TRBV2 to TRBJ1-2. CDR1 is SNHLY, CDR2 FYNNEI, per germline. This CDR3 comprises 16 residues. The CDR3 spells CASRDYDFSPMYGYTF.

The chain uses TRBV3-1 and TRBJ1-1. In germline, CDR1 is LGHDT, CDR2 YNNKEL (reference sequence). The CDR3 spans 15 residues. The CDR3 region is CASSLFGEQNTEAFF.

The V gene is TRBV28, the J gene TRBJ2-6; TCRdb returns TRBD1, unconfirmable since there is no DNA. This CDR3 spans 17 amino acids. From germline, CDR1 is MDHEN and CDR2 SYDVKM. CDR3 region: CASARDRGLFGANVLTF. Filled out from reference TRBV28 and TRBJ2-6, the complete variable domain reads DVKVTQSSRYLVKRTGEKVFLECVQDMDHENMFWYRQDPGLGLRLIYFSYDVKMKEKGDIPEGYSVSREKKERFSLILESASTNQTSMYLCASARDRGLFGANVLTFGAGSRLTVL.

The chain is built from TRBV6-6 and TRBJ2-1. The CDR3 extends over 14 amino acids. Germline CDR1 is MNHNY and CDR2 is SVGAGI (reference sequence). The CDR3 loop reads CASSYGSSYNEQFF.

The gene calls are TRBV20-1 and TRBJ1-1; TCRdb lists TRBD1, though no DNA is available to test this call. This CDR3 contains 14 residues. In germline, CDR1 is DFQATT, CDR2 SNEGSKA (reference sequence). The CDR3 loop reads CSARGPGLGTEAFF.

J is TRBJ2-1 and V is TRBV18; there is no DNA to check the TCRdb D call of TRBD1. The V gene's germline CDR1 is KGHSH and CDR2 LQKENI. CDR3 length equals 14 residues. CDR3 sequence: CASSLDREGNEQFF.

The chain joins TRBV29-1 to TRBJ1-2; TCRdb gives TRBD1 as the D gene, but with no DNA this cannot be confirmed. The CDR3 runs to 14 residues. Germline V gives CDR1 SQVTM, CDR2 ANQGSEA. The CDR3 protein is CSVEAQQGADGYTF. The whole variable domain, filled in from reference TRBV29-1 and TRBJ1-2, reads SAVISQKPSRDICQRGTSLTIQCQVDSQVTMMFWYRQQPGQSLTLIATANQGSEATYESGFVIDKFPISRPNLTFSTLTVSNMSPEDSSIYLCSVEAQQGADGYTFGSGTRLTVV.

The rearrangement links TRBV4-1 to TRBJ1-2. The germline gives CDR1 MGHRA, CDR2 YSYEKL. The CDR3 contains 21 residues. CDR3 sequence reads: CASSQELGSGGVGVLAGGYTF.

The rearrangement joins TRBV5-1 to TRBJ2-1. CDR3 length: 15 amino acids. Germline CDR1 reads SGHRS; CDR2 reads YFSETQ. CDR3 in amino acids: CASSFDGSSYNEQFF.